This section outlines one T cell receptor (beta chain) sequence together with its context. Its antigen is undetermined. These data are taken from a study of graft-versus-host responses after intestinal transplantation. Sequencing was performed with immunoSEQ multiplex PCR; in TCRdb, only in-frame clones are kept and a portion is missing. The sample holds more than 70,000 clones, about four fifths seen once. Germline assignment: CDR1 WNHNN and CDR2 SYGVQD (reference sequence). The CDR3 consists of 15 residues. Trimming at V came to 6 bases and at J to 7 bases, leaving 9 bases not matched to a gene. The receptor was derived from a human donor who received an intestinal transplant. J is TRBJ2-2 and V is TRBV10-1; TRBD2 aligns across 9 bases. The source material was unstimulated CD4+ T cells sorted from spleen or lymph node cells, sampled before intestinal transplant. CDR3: CASSPQAGGVGELFF. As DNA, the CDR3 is TGCGCCAGCAGCCCCCAGGCGGGAGGGGTCGGGGAGCTGTTTTTT.